This TCR beta chain was documented in a study of identical twins. Study-wide findings and caveats: Insertions ran lower in abundant cord blood beta clonotypes, though not in memory repertoires. Invariant cells of the MAIT and iNKT types might have partly distorted the zero-insertion analyses.

This clonotype was seen only a few times. Antigen unknown. CDR3 length equals 17 residues. After removal of 7 bases from V and 1 base from J, the junction contained 12 bases not matched to a gene. TCRdb re-called the 5' RACE reads with MiXCR, one entry per CDR3 protein. This table holds about 920,000 distinct CDR3 sequences, 12% found once. These sequences were also reported in another study, on yellow fever vaccine responses in identical twins.

The source of this sequence is a young woman in good health. Material: PBMCs. The chain joins TRBV12-3 or TRBV12-4 to TRBJ2-7; 11 bases are a match to TRBD2. CDR3 protein: CASTRRLGTSGSYEQYF. The CDR3, as DNA: TGTGCCAGCACCCGCCGACTCGGGACTAGCGGATCCTACGAGCAGTACTTC.